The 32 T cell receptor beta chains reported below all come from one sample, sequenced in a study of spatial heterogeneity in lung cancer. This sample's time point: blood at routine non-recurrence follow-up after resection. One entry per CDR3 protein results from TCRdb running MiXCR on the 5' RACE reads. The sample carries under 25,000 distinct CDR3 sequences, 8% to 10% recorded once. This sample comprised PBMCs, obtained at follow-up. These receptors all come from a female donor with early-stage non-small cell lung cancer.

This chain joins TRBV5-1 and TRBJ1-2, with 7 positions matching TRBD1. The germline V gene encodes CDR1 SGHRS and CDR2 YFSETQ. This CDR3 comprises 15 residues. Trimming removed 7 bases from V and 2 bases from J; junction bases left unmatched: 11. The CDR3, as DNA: TGCGCCAGCTCCATCCGACAGGGAAGGAACTATGGCTACACCTTC. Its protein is CASSIRQGRNYGYTF.

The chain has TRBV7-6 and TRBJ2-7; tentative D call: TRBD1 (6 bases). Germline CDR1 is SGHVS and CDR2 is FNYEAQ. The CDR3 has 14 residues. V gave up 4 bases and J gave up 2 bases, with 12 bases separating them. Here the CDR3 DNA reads TGTGCCAGCAGCTCGCAGACAGGACCCTACGAGCAGTACTTC. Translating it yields CASSSQTGPYEQYF.

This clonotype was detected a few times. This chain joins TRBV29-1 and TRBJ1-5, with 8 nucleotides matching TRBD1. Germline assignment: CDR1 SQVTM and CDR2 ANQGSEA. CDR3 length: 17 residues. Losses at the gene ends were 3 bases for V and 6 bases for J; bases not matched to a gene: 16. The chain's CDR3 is CSVDLLPWDRLRQPQHF. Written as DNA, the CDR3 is TGCAGCGTTGACTTGCTCCCCTGGGACAGGTTGCGTCAGCCCCAGCATTTT.

The CDR3 here is CASRSDRGYGYTF. CDR3 DNA: TGTGCCAGCAGGTCGGACAGGGGATATGGCTACACCTTC. This chain connects TRBV28 to TRBJ1-2; TRBD1 matches 9 bases. The J segment lost 5 bases and the V segment lost 6 bases, leaving 4 bases of the junction unmatched. There are 13 residues in the CDR3. CDR1 is MDHEN and CDR2 is SYDVKM in the germline V gene.

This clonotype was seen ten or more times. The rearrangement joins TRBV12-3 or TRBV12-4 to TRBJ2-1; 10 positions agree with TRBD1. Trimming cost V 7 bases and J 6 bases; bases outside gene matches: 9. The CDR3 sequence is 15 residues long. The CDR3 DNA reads TGTGCCAGCAAGACCGGGACAGGGGTGCGCAATGAGCAGTTCTTC. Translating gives CASKTGTGVRNEQFF.

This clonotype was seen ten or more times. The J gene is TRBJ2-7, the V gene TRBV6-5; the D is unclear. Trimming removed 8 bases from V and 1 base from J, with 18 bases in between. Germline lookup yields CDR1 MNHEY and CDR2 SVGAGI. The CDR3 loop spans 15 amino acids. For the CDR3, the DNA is TGTGCCAGCTGCCACCGCTTGGACGGATCCTACGAGCAGTACTTC. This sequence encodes CASCHRLDGSYEQYF.

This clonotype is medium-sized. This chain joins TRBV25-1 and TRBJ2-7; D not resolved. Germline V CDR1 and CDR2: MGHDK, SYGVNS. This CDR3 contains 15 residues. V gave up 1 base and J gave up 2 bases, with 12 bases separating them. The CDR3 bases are TGTGCCAGCAGTGAATCGGCAGCCAGTCCCTACGAGCAGTACTTC. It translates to CASSESAASPYEQYF.

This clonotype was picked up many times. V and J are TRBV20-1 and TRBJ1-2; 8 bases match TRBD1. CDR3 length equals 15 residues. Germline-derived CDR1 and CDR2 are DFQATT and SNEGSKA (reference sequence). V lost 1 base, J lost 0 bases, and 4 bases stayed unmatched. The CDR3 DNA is TGCAGTGCTAGAGCGGACAGGGAAACTAACTATGGCTACACCTTC. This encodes CSARADRETNYGYTF.

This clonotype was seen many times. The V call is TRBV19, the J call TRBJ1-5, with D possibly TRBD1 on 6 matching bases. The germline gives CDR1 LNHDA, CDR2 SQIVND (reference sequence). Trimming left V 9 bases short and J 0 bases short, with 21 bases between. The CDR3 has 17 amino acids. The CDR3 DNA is TGTGCCAGCCTAGGGGGGGGAGTTCCCCATAGCAATCAGCCCCAGCATTTT. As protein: CASLGGGVPHSNQPQHF.

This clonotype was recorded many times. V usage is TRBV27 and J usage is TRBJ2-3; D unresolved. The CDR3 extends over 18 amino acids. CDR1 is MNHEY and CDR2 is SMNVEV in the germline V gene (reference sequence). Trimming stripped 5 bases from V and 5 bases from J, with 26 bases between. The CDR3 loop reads CASSPSYSRAVVGDTQYF. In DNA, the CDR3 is TGTGCCAGCAGTCCCTCTTATAGTCGAGCTGTTGTGGGAGATACGCAGTATTTT.

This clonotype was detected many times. DNA for the CDR3: TGTGCCAGCAGCTTTGGATCGTTCCTAAGGTCCGTGGTCCCCGGCGGCTACACCTTC. It encodes CASSFGSFLRSVVPGGYTF. The rearrangement joins TRBV5-4 to TRBJ1-2; D gene unclear. Trimming pared 2 bases from V and 8 bases from J, leaving 31 bases between. Germline assignment: CDR1 SGHNT and CDR2 YYREEE (reference sequence). The CDR3 has 19 amino acids.

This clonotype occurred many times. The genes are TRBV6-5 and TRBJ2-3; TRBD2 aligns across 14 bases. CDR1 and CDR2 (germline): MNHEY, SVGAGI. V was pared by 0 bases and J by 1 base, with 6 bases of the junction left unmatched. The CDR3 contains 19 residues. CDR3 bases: TGTGCCAGCAGTTACTCTGTGACTAGCGGGGGGGCTGGCACAGATACGCAGTATTTT. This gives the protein CASSYSVTSGGAGTDTQYF.

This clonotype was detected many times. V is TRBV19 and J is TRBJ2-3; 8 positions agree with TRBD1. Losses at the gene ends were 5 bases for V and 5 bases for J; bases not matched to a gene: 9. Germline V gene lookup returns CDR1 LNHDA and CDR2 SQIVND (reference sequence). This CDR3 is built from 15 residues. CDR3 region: CASSGMAGGEDTQYF. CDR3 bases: TGTGCCAGTAGTGGGATGGCAGGGGGCGAAGATACGCAGTATTTT.

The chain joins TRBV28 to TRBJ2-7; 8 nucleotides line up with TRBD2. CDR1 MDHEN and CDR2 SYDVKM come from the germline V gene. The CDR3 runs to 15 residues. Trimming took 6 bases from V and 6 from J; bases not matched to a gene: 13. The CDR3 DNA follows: TGTGCCAGCAGGATAACAGGACAAGCGGGAGTCGAGCAGTACTTC. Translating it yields CASRITGQAGVEQYF.

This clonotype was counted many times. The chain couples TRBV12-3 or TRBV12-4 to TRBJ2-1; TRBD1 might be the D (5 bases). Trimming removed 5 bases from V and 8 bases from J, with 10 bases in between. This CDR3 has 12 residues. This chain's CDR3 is CASSPGIHEQFF. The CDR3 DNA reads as TGTGCCAGCAGTCCAGGGATCCATGAGCAGTTCTTC.

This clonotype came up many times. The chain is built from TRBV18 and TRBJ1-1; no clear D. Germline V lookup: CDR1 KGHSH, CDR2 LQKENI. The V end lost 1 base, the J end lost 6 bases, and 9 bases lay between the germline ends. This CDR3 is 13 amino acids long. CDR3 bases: TGTGCCAGCTCACCACTCGACCGTTCTGAAGCTTTCTTT. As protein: CASSPLDRSEAFF.

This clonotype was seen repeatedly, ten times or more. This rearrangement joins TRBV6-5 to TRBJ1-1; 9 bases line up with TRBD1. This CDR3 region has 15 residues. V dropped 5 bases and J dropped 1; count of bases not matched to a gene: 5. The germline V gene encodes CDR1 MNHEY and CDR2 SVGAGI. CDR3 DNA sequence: TGTGCCAGCAGTCAGCTGGACAGGGGGAACACTGAAGCTTTCTTT. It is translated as CASSQLDRGNTEAFF.

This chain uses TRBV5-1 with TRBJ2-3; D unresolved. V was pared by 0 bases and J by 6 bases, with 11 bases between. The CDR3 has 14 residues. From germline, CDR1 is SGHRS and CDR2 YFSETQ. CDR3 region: CASSLGAPEDTQYF. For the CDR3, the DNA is TGCGCCAGCAGCTTGGGGGCCCCGGAGGATACGCAGTATTTT.

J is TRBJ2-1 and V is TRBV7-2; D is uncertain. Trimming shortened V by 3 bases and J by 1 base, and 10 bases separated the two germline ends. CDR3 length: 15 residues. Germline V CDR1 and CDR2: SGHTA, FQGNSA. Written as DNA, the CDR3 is TGTGCCAGCAGCTTTTCTGTAGGTTCCTACAATGAGCAGTTCTTC. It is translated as CASSFSVGSYNEQFF. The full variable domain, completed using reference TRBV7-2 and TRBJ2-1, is GAGVSQSPSNKVTEKGKDVELRCDPISGHTALYWYRQSLGQGLEFLIYFQGNSAPDKSGLPSDRFSAERTGGSVSTLTIQRTQQEDSAVYLCASSFSVGSYNEQFFGPGTRLTVL.

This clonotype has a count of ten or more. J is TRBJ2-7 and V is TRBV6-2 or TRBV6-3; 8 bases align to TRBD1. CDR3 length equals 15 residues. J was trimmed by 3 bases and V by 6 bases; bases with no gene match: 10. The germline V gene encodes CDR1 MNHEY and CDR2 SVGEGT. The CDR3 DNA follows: TGTGCCAGCAGCTCCCCGCGGACAGGGAACTACGAGCAGTACTTC. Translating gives CASSSPRTGNYEQYF.

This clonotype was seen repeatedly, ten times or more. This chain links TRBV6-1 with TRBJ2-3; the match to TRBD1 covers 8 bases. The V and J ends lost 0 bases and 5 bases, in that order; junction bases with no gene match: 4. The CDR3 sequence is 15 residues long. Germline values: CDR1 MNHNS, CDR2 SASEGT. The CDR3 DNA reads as TGTGCCAGCAGTGAAGCGAACAGGGGGAAAGATACGCAGTATTTT. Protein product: CASSEANRGKDTQYF.

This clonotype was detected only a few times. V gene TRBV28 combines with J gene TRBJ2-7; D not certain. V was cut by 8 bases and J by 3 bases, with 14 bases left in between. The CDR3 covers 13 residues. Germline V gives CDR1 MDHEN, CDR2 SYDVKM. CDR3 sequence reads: CASGQSLGYEQYF. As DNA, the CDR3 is TGTGCCAGCGGTCAATCCCTTGGCTACGAGCAGTACTTC.

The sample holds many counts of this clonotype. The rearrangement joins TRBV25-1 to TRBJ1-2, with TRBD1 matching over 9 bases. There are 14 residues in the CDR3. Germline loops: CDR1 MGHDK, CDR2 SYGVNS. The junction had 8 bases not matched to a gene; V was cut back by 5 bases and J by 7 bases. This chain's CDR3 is CASSRQGENPGYTF. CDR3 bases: TGTGCCAGCAGTAGACAGGGGGAAAACCCTGGCTACACCTTC.

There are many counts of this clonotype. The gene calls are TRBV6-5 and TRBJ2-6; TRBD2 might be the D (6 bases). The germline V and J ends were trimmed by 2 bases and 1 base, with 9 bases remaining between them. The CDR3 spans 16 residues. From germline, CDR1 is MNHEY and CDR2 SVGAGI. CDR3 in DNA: TGTGCCAGCAGTTACGCGGGGTGGTCTGGGGCCAACGTCCTGACTTTC. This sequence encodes CASSYAGWSGANVLTF.

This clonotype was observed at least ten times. DNA of the CDR3: TGTGCCAGCAGCCCTTGGACAGGGTTGATGAACACTGAAGCTTTCTTT. Encoded protein: CASSPWTGLMNTEAFF. The genes are TRBV3-1 and TRBJ1-1, with 8 nucleotides matching TRBD1. The junction had 7 bases not matched to a gene; V was cut back by 4 bases and J by 0 bases. The germline CDR1 and CDR2 sequences are LGHDT and YNNKEL (reference sequence). The CDR3 totals 16 residues.

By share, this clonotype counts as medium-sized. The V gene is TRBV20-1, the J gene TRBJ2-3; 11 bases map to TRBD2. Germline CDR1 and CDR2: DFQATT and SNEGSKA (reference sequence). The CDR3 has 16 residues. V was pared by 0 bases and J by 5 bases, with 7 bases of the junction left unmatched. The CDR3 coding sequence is TGCAGTGCTAGAGACCAACTAGCGGGAGATGTAGATACGCAGTATTTT. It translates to CSARDQLAGDVDTQYF.

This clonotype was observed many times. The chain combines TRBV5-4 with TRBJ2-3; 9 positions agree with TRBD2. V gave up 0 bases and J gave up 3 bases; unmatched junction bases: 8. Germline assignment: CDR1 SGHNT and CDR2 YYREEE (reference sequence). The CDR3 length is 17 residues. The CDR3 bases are TGTGCCAGCAGCTTGGCTTCAAGCGGGAGGAGGACAGATACGCAGTATTTT. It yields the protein CASSLASSGRRTDTQYF.

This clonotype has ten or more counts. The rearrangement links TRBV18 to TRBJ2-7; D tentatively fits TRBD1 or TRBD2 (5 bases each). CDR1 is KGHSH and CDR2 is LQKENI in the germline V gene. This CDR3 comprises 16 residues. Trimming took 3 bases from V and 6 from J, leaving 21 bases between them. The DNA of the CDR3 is TGTGCCAGCTCACCGGCGGGTGCGCTTGCAGGGTCCGAGCAGTACTTC. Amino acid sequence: CASSPAGALAGSEQYF.

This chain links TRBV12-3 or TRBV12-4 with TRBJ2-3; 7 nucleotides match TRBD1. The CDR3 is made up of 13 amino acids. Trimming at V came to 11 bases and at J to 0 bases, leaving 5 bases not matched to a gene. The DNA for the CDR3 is TGTGCCGGAAACAGGGGCAGCACAGATACGCAGTATTTT. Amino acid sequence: CAGNRGSTDTQYF.

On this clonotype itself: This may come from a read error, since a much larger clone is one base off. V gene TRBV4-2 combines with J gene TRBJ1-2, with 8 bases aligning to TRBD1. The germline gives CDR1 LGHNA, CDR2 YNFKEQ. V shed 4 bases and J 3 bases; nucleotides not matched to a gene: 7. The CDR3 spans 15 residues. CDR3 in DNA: TGTGCCAGCAGCCCGATACAGGGGGTGGACTATGGCTACACCTTC. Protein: CASSPIQGVDYGYTF.

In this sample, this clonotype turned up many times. The CDR3 region has the DNA TGTGCCAGCAGGGGGACGTTTCGAAACACCATATATTTT. Translated: CASRGTFRNTIYF. The genes are TRBV11-2 and TRBJ1-3, with D tentatively TRBD1 (5 bases). The CDR3 has 13 amino acids. Between the trimmed V and J ends, which lost 6 bases and 5 bases, there was a span of 11 bases. Per germline, CDR1 SGHAT and CDR2 FQNNGV.

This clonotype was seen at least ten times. The CDR3 DNA reads as TGCAGTGCCCAGCGGGGGAGCTCCTACGAGCAGTACTTC. Residues: CSAQRGSSYEQYF. The V gene is TRBV20-1, the J gene TRBJ2-7; 8 positions agree with TRBD2. CDR1 is DFQATT and CDR2 is SNEGSKA in the germline V gene (reference sequence). V trimming: 6 bases; J trimming: 0 bases; junction bases outside the gene matches: 4. This CDR3 region has 13 residues.